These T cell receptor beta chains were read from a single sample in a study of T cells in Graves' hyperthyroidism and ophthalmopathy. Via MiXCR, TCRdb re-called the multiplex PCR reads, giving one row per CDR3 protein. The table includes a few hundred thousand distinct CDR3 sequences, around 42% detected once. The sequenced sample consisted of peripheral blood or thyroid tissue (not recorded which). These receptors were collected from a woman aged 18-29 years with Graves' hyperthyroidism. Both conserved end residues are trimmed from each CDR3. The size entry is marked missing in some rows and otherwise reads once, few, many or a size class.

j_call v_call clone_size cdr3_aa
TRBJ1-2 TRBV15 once ATSQELRSGYGYT
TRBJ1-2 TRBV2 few ASSPDTLYGYT
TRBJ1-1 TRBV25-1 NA ASSEDFTGNTETL
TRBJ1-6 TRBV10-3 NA AISEYTGPLVNSPLH
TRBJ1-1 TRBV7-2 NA ASSVGQSNTEAF
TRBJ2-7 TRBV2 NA ASSDTGTLSYEQY
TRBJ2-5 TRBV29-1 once SVGRGSGSQETQY
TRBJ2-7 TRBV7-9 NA ASSPTRGIAYEQY
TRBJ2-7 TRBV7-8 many ASSLEGTGLSYEQY
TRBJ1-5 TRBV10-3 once AISEGGTQPQH
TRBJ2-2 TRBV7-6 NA ASSSVVGGGNTGELF
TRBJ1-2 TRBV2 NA ASNVGSGDGYT
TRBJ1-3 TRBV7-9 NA ASSSRDSFSGNTIY
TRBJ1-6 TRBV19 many ASTPTGNSPLH
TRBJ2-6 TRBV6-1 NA ASSPMTGANVLT
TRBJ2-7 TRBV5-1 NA ASSPSIVGEQY
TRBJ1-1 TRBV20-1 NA SAREGGEVNTEAF
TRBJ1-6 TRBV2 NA ASSWSPGAHRPLH
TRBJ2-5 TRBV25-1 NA ASSAVGREETQY
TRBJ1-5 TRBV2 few ASSPAADSNQPQH
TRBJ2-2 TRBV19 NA ASSSSLAPGELF
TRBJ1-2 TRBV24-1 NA ATSEPGTDDNYGYT
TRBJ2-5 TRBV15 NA ATSRRRRQETQY
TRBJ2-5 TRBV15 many ATSKRLVETQY
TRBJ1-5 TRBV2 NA ASSDREYETQH
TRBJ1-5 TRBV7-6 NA ASSPGYEQPQH
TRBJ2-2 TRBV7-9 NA ASITSGRDTGELF
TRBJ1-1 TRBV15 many ATSRDTQQSTEAF
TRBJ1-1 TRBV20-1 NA RPTTGAVEAF
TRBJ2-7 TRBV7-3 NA ASSKGLAGEQY
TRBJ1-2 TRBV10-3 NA ASSLQGWDGYT
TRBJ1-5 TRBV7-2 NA ASSNEGVQPQH
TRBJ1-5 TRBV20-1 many SGGTGAVQPQH
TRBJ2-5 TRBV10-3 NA ASSQRLAGAGQETQY
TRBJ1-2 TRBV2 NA ASSRVQGAVYGYT
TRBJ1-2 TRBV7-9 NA ASSFYPDGGGGYT
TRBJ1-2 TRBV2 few ASTPGEGNYGYT
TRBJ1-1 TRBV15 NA ATSLRDRGVGNTEAF
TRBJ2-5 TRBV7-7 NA ASSFGNTGESQY
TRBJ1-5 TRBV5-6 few ASSLQGQGANQPQH
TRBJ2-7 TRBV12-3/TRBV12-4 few ASRADRDSYEQY
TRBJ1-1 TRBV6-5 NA ASSSRQGSAEAF
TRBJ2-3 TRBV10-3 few AITHRDGDTQY
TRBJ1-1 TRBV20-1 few SAFGGYTEAF
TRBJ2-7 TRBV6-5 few ASRLADNYEQY
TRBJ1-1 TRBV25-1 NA ASVEDARGANTEAF
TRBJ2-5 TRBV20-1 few SASALVWQETQY
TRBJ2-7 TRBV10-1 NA ASSAGTGSIEQY
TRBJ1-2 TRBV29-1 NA SLGAYGYT
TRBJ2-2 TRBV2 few ASRRTSGSLGTGELF
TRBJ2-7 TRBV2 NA ASKEGGNYYEQY
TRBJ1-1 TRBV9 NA ASSVGQQNTEAF